These 24 T cell receptor beta chains share one sample of origin, sequenced in a study of blood T cell repertoires in COVID-19. Repertoires were generated with immunoSEQ multiplex PCR, while TCRdb's copy carries only in-frame clones and drops some. The table records about 200,000 clones, around nine tenths of them present only once. The sample was peripheral blood. The receptors were gathered from a man in his late teens or twenties with active or convalescent COVID-19.

The chain recombines TRBV7-9 with TRBJ1-2; 9 bases are shared with TRBD1. The trim removed 0 bases at V and 2 bases at J, leaving 4 bases unmatched. Looked up from germline, CDR1 is SEHNR and CDR2 is FQNEAQ (reference sequence). The length of the CDR3 is 16 residues. The CDR3 is CASSLADRGKNYGYTF. As DNA, the CDR3 is TGTGCCAGCAGCTTAGCGGACAGGGGTAAGAACTATGGCTACACCTTC.

This chain links TRBV23-1 with TRBJ1-5, with 7 bases fitting TRBD1. Being an ORF, TRBV23-1 has a function that is uncertain. With 5 bases clipped from V and 0 bases from J, the junction kept 10 bases outside the gene matches. The CDR3 runs 17 residues. Here the CDR3 reads CASSRDRAEYSNQPQHF. The CDR3 bases are TGCGCCAGCAGTAGAGACAGGGCCGAATATAGCAATCAGCCCCAGCATTTT.

The V gene is TRBV6-5, the J gene TRBJ1-3; maybe TRBD1 (5 bases). The CDR3 runs 14 residues. The germline CDR1 and CDR2 sequences are MNHEY and SVGAGI. Trimming pared 8 bases from V and 2 bases from J, leaving 13 bases between. CDR3 in DNA: TGTGCCAGCGGTCCGTGGGGGGCTGGAAACACCATATATTTT. Translating gives CASGPWGAGNTIYF.

This chain uses TRBV2 with TRBJ2-1; no firm D call. Germline CDR1 SNHLY, CDR2 FYNNEI. The CDR3 has 11 amino acids. Trimming shortened V by 4 bases and J by 9 bases, and 7 bases separated the two germline ends. CDR3 nucleotide sequence: TGTGCCAGCAGTGGAGCTCTTGAGCAGTTCTTC. This codes for CASSGALEQFF.

The V call is TRBV7-9, the J call TRBJ1-4; possibly TRBD1 for D (6 bases). Trimming removed 5 bases from V and 3 bases from J, with 13 bases in between. The CDR3 has 15 amino acids. Germline CDR1 reads SEHNR; CDR2 reads FQNEAQ (reference sequence). Here the CDR3 DNA reads TGTGCCAGCAGCGGGTACAGGGAACCTAATGAAAAACTGTTTTTT. It yields the protein CASSGYREPNEKLFF. The variable domain in full, with the rest retrieved from reference TRBV7-9 and TRBJ1-4, is DTGVSQNPRHKITKRGQNVTFRCDPISEHNRLYWYRQTLGQGPEFLTYFQNEAQLEKSRLLSDRFSAERPKGSFSTLEIQRTEQGDSAMYLCASSGYREPNEKLFFGSGTQLSVL.

V is TRBV20-1 and J is TRBJ2-1, with 12 bases lining up with TRBD2. The junction had 7 bases not matched to a gene; V was cut back by 3 bases and J by 7 bases. This CDR3 is 15 amino acids long. Germline V CDR1 and CDR2: DFQATT, SNEGSKA (reference sequence). The DNA of the CDR3 is TGCAGTGCTAGTCAGGCTAGCGGGGGGGCAAATGAGCAGTTCTTC. This encodes CSASQASGGANEQFF.

This clone has a single count. The V call is TRBV4-3, the J call TRBJ2-7, with 8 positions matching TRBD2. Germline trimming cut 0 bases from V and 0 bases from J; bases unmatched to any gene: 4. The CDR3 covers 16 residues. From germline, CDR1 is LGHNA and CDR2 YSLEER. The CDR3 is CASSQDRAGGSYEQYF. The CDR3 DNA follows: TGCGCCAGCAGCCAAGATAGGGCGGGAGGCTCCTACGAGCAGTACTTC.

The V and J genes are TRBV27 and TRBJ1-6; D remains ambiguous. The V and J ends lost 3 bases and 8 bases respectively, with 14 bases between them. Germline CDR1 is MNHEY and CDR2 is SMNVEV (reference sequence). The CDR3 runs 15 residues. CDR3 in amino acids: CASSFISVRDSPLHF. The CDR3 DNA sequence: TGTGCCAGCAGTTTTATTTCGGTTAGAGATTCACCCCTCCACTTT.

This sequence joins TRBV2 and TRBJ2-2, with 11 bases lining up with TRBD2. J was trimmed by 6 bases and V by 8 bases; bases with no gene match: 8. CDR1 is SNHLY, CDR2 FYNNEI, per germline. The CDR3 length is 15 residues. CDR3 sequence reads: CASLSGRGPAGELFF. The CDR3 DNA sequence: TGTGCCAGCCTTAGCGGGAGGGGGCCAGCCGGGGAGCTGTTTTTT. The full variable domain, in which reference TRBV2 and TRBJ2-2 provide the parts outside the CDR3, is EPEVTQTPSHQVTQMGQEVILRCVPISNHLYFYWYRQILGQKVEFLVSFYNNEISEKSEIFDDQFSVERPDGSNFTLKIRSTKLEDSAMYFCASLSGRGPAGELFFGEGSRLTVL.

This clone was seen only a few times. The chain recombines TRBV30 with TRBJ2-4; 16 nucleotides agree with TRBD2. Looked up from germline, CDR1 is GTSNPN and CDR2 is SVGIG (reference sequence). This CDR3 comprises 14 residues. Losses at the gene ends were 2 bases for V and 16 bases for J; bases not matched to a gene: 8. In nucleotides, the CDR3 is TGTGCCTGGAGTCGGGGACTAGCGGGAGGGCCTTTATACTTC. The encoded protein is CAWSRGLAGGPLYF.

The chain has TRBV6-5 and TRBJ2-7; TRBD1 matches at 9 bases. CDR1 and CDR2 (germline): MNHEY, SVGAGI. This CDR3 spans 14 amino acids. Trimming removed 6 bases from V and 2 bases from J; junction bases left unmatched: 5. The CDR3 bases are TGTGCCAGCAGGACAGGGGGGGGACCCTACGAGCAGTACTTC. It translates to CASRTGGGPYEQYF.

The chain employs TRBV6-5 and TRBJ1-5, with TRBD1 as a possible D gene (6 bases). This CDR3 has 13 amino acids. V was shortened by 5 bases and J by 6 bases, with 11 bases between the two germline ends. Germline V CDR1 and CDR2: MNHEY, SVGAGI. In nucleotides, the CDR3 is TGTGCCAGCAGTACAGGGTATGGTCAGCCCCAGCATTTT. It specifies CASSTGYGQPQHF.

This clone was detected once. This chain connects TRBV7-2 to TRBJ1-3; D gene ambiguous. CDR3 length: 16 residues. Per the germline V gene, CDR1 is SGHTA and CDR2 is FQGNSA. V was pared by 3 bases and J by 0 bases, with 12 bases between. As DNA, the CDR3 is TGTGCCAGCAGCTTGGGCAAAGTTTTCTCTGGAAACACCATATATTTT. Translating it yields CASSLGKVFSGNTIYF.

The chain couples TRBV19 to TRBJ1-1; no clear D. The CDR3 spans 14 residues. Deletions cut 6 bases from V and 4 bases from J, with 15 bases between. CDR1 is LNHDA, CDR2 SQIVND, per germline (reference sequence). For the CDR3, the DNA is TGTGCCAGTAGACAAATCACGGAGGTCACTGAAGCTTTCTTT. This codes for CASRQITEVTEAFF.

This clone was recorded a few times. V and J are TRBV30 and TRBJ1-1, with TRBD1 as a possible D gene (6 bases). The CDR3 covers 12 residues. In germline, CDR1 is GTSNPN, CDR2 SVGIG (reference sequence). Trimming took off 1 base at V and 10 bases at J, with 13 bases between the two ends. The CDR3 sequence is CAWSGTGRGAFF. CDR3 coding DNA: TGTGCCTGGAGTGGTACAGGGAGGGGAGCTTTCTTT.

The chain employs TRBV20-1 and TRBJ2-7, with unresolved D. Trimming stripped 0 bases from V and 3 bases from J, with 3 bases between. In germline, CDR1 is DFQATT, CDR2 SNEGSKA (reference sequence). This CDR3 is 11 amino acids long. The CDR3 coding sequence is TGCAGTGCTAGAGATATCTACGAGCAGTACTTC. As protein: CSARDIYEQYF.

The genes are TRBV9 and TRBJ1-6; 9 nucleotides line up with TRBD1. Germline V gene data show CDR1 as SGDLS and CDR2 as YYNGEE. J gave up 7 bases and V 2 bases, and 4 bases lay outside the gene matches. This CDR3 is built from 15 residues. CDR3 sequence reads: CASSVRGQGNSPLHF. In DNA, the CDR3 is TGTGCCAGCAGCGTCCGCGGACAGGGGAATTCACCCCTCCACTTT.

The chain is built from TRBV7-9 and TRBJ2-2; TRBD1 matches 9 bases. CDR3 size: 15 residues. The germline V gene has CDR1 SEHNR and CDR2 FQNEAQ (reference sequence). V was pared by 1 base and J by 3 bases, with 0 bases of the junction left unmatched. CDR3 bases: TGTGCCAGCAGCTTAGGGACAGGGGACACCGGGGAGCTGTTTTTT. It codes for CASSLGTGDTGELFF.

The J gene is TRBJ2-1, the V gene TRBV19, with TRBD2 matching 14 bases. CDR1 is LNHDA, CDR2 SQIVND, per germline (reference sequence). The junction had 1 base not matched to a gene; V was cut back by 4 bases and J by 2 bases. The CDR3 covers 16 residues. CDR3 sequence (DNA): TGTGCCAGTAGTAGGACTAGCGGGAGGCCCTACAATGAGCAGTTCTTC. This gives the protein CASSRTSGRPYNEQFF. Full variable domain (outside the CDR3, taken from reference TRBV19 and TRBJ2-1): DGGITQSPKYLFRKEGQNVTLSCEQNLNHDAMYWYRQDPGQGLRLIYYSQIVNDFQKGDIAEGYSVSREKKESFPLTVTSAQKNPTAFYLCASSRTSGRPYNEQFFGPGTRLTVL.

This clone was picked up one time. V and J are TRBV7-2 and TRBJ2-3, with 8 bases fitting TRBD2. The trim removed 2 bases at V and 0 bases at J, leaving 4 bases unmatched. Germline values: CDR1 SGHTA, CDR2 FQGNSA. CDR3 size: 16 residues. The CDR3 bases are TGTGCCAGCAGCTTAATCGCTAGCGGGAGCACAGATACGCAGTATTTT. Amino acid sequence: CASSLIASGSTDTQYF.

The V gene is TRBV10-3, the J gene TRBJ1-3; tentative D call: TRBD1 (5 bases). This CDR3 comprises 15 residues. The V end lost 10 bases, the J end lost 0 bases, and 16 bases lay between the germline ends. Germline CDR1 and CDR2: ENHRY and SYGVKD. CDR3 loop: CATVRGDDSGNTIYF. In DNA, the CDR3 is TGTGCCACGGTCCGGGGGGATGACTCTGGAAACACCATATATTTT.

The chain employs TRBV15 and TRBJ1-1; the D gene is possibly TRBD1 (5 bases). The CDR3 contains 13 residues. Trimming took 2 bases from V and 5 from J, leaving 9 bases between them. Germline CDR1 is LNHNV and CDR2 is YYDKDF (reference sequence). CDR3 amino acids: CATSRQGGTEAFF. The CDR3 DNA follows: TGTGCCACCAGCAGACAGGGTGGGACTGAAGCTTTCTTT.

The chain is built from TRBV24-1 and TRBJ2-5; 7 nucleotides agree with TRBD2. Germline assignment: CDR1 KGHDR and CDR2 SFDVKD. The CDR3 is made up of 15 amino acids. Losses at the gene ends were 9 bases for V and 0 bases for J; bases not matched to a gene: 9. CDR3 region: CATQAGTSYQETQYF. Written as DNA, the CDR3 is TGTGCCACCCAAGCGGGGACTTCGTACCAAGAGACCCAGTACTTC.

The CDR3 spells CATGELGDTQYF. CDR3 sequence (DNA): TGTGCCACCGGGGAGTTAGGAGATACGCAGTATTTT. V usage is TRBV9 and J usage is TRBJ2-3, with TRBD2 as a possible D gene (5 bases). The V and J ends lost 9 bases and 5 bases respectively, with 13 bases between them. Looked up from germline, CDR1 is SGDLS and CDR2 is YYNGEE. CDR3 length: 12 amino acids. The variable domain in full, completed from reference TRBV9 and TRBJ2-3, reads DSGVTQTPKHLITATGQRVTLRCSPRSGDLSVYWYQQSLDQGLQFLIQYYNGEERAKGNILERFSAQQFPDLHSELNLSSLELGDSALYFCATGELGDTQYFGPGTRLTVL.